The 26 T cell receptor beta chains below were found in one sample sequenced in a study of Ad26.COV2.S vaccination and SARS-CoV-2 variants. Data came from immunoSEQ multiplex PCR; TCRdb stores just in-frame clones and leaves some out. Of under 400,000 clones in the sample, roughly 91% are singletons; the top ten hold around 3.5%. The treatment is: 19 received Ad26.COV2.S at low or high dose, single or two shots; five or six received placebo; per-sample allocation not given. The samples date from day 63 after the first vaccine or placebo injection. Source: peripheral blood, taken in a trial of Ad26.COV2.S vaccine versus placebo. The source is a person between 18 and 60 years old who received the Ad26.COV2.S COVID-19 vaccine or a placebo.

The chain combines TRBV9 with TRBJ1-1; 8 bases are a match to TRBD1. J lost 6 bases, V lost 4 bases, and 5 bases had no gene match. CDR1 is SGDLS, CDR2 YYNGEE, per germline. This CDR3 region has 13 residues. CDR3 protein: CASSKTGVAEAFF. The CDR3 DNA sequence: TGTGCCAGCAGCAAGACAGGGGTGGCTGAAGCTTTCTTT.

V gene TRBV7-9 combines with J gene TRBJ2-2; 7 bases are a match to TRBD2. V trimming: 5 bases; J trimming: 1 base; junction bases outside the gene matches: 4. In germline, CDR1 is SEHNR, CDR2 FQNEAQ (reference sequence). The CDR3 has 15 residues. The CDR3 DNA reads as TGTGCCAGCAGCCCAAAGCGGGAGAACACCGGGGAGCTGTTTTTT. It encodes CASSPKRENTGELFF.

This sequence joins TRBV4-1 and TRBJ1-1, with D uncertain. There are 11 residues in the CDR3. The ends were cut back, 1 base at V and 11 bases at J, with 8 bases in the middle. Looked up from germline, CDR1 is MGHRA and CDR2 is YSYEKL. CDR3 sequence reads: CASSQASYAFF. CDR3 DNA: TGCGCCAGCAGCCAAGCCTCTTACGCTTTCTTT.

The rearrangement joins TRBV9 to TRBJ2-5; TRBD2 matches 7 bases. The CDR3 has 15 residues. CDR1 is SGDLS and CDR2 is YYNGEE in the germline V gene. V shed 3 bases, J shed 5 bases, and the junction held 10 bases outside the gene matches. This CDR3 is CASSARSGVGETQYF. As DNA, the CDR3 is TGTGCCAGCAGCGCACGAAGCGGGGTGGGGGAGACCCAGTACTTC.

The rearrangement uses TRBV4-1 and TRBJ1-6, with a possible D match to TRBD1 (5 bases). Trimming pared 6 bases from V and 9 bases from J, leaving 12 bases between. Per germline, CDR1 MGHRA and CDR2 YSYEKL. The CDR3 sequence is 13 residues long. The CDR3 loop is CASRGPLSSPLHF. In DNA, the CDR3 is TGCGCCAGCAGGGGGCCTCTGAGTTCACCCCTCCACTTT.

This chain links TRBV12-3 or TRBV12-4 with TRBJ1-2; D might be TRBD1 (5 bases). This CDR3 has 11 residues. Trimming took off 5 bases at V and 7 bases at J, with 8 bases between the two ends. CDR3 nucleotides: TGTGCCAGCAGTCCAGGGTTTGGCTACACCTTC. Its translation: CASSPGFGYTF.

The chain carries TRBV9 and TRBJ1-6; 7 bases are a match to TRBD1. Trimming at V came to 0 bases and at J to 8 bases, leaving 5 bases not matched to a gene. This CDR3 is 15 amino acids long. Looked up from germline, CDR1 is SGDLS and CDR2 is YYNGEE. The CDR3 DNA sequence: TGTGCCAGCAGCGTAGAACCAGGGGGTGATTCACCCCTCCACTTT. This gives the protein CASSVEPGGDSPLHF.

CDR3 bases: TGTGCCAGCACCCCCGGGACAGGGTACGAGCAGTACTTC. It codes for CASTPGTGYEQYF. V gene TRBV2 combines with J gene TRBJ2-7, with 9 nucleotides matching TRBD1. The CDR3 has 13 amino acids. Germline CDR1 and CDR2: SNHLY and FYNNEI. V shed 7 bases and J 4 bases; nucleotides not matched to a gene: 5.

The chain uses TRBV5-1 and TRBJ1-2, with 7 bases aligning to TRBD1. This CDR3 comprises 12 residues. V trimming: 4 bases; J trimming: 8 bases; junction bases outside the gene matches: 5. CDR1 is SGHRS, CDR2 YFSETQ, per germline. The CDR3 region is CASSGQVDGYTF. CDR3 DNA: TGCGCCAGCAGCGGACAGGTGGACGGCTACACCTTC.

CDR3 in DNA: TGTGCCAGCAGCTTGTCCCACACAGGGGGCTTAGAAAAACTGTTTTTT. Protein: CASSLSHTGGLEKLFF. The rearrangement uses TRBV7-9 and TRBJ1-4, with 9 bases aligning to TRBD1. The CDR3 has 16 amino acids. V was clipped by 3 bases and J by 8 bases; unmatched bases: 10. CDR1 and CDR2 (germline): SEHNR, FQNEAQ (reference sequence).

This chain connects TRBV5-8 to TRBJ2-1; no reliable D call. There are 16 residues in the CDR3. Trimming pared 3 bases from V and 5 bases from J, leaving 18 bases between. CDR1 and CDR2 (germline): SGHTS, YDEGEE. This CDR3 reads CASSSLMSIGHNEQFF. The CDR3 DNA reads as TGTGCCAGCAGCTCCCTGATGAGTATAGGGCACAATGAGCAGTTCTTC.

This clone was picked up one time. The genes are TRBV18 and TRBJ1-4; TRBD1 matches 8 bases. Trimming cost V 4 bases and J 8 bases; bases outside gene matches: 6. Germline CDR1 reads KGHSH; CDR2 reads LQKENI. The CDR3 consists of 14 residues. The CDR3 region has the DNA TGTGCCAGCTCACTCGACAGGGGTGGCGAAAAACTGTTTTTT. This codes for CASSLDRGGEKLFF.

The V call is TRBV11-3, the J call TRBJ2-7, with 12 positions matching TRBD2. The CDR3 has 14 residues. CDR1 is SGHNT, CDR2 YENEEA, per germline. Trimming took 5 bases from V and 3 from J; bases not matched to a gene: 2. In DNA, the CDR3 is TGTGCCAGCAGCAAGGGACTAGCGGGCTACGAGCAGTACTTC. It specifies CASSKGLAGYEQYF.

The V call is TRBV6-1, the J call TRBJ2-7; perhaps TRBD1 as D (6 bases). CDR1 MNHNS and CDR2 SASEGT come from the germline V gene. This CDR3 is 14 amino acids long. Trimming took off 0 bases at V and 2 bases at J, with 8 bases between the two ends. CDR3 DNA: TGTGCCAGCAGTGAAGCGACAGGTACCTACGAGCAGTACTTC. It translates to CASSEATGTYEQYF.

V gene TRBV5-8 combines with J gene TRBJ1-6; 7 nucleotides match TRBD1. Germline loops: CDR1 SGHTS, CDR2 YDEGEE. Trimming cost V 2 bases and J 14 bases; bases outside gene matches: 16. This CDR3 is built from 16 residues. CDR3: CASSFRTGAGRVSLHF. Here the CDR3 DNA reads TGTGCCAGCAGCTTCCGGACAGGAGCTGGTAGAGTGTCCCTCCACTTT.

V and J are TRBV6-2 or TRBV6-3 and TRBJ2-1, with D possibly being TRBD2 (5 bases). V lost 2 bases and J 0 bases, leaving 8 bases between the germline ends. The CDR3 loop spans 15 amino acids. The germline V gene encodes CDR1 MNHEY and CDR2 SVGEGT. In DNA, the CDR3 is TGTGCCAGCAGTTACGTGGGGAGCTCCTACAATGAGCAGTTCTTC. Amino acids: CASSYVGSSYNEQFF.

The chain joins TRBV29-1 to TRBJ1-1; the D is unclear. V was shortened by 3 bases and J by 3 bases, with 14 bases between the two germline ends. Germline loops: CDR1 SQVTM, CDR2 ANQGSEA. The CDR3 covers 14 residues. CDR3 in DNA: TGCAGCGTTGAGGTCGAAGGACGGTACACTGAAGCTTTCTTT. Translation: CSVEVEGRYTEAFF.

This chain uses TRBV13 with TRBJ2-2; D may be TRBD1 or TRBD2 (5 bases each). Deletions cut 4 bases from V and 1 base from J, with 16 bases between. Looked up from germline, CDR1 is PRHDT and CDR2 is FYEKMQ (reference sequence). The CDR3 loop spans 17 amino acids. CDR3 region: CASSSGTVRVNTGELFF. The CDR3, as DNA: TGTGCCAGCAGCTCCGGGACGGTTAGAGTGAACACCGGGGAGCTGTTTTTT.

The CDR3 is CASSQERGLYGYTF. DNA for the CDR3: TGTGCCAGCAGCCAAGAGCGGGGACTCTATGGCTACACCTTC. This chain joins TRBV7-2 and TRBJ1-2; TRBD1 might be the D (5 bases). Between the trimmed V and J ends, which lost 5 bases and 4 bases, there was a span of 14 bases. This CDR3 comprises 14 residues. Germline V CDR1 and CDR2: SGHTA, FQGNSA.

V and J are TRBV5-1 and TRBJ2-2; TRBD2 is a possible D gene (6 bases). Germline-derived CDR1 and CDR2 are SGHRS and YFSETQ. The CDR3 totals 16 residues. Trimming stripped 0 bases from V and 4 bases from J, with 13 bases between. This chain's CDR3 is CASSLASGGSTGELFF. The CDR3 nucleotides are TGCGCCAGCAGCTTGGCCTCCGGGGGAAGCACCGGGGAGCTGTTTTTT.

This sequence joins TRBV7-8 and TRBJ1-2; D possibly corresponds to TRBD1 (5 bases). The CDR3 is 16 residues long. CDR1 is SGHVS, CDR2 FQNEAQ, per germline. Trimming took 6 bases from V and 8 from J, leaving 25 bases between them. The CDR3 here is CASSRGGRLFREGYTF. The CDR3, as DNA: TGTGCCAGCAGTCGGGGGGGGAGACTATTTCGGGAAGGCTACACCTTC.

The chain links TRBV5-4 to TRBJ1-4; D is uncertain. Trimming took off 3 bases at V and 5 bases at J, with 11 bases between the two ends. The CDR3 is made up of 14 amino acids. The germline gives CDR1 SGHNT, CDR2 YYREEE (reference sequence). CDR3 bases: TGTGCCAGCAGCTACGGGAGAGGGAATGAAAAACTGTTTTTT. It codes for CASSYGRGNEKLFF.

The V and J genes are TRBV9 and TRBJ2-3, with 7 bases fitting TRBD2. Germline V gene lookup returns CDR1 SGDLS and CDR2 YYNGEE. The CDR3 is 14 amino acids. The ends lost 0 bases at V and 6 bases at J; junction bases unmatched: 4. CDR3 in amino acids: CASSVATSADTQYF. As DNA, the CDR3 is TGTGCCAGCAGCGTAGCTACTAGCGCGGATACGCAGTATTTT.

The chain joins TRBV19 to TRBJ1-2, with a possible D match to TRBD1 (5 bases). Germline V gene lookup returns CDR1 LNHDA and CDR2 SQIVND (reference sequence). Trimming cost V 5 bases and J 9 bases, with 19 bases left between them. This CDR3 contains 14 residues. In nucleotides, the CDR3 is TGTGCCAGTAGTGCTGACAGCCCTCTATGGAGCTACACCTTC. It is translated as CASSADSPLWSYTF.

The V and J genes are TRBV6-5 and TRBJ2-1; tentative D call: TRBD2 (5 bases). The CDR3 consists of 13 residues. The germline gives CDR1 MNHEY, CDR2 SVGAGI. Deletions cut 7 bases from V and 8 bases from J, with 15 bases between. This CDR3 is CASTRSGGHEQFF. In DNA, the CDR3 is TGTGCCAGCACGAGGTCCGGAGGCCATGAGCAGTTCTTC.

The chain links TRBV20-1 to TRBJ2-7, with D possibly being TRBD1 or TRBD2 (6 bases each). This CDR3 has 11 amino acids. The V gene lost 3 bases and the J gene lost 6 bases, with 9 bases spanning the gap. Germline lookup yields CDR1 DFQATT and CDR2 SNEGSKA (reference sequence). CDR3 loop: CSASSGAEQYF. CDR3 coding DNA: TGCAGTGCTAGTTCGGGGGCCGAGCAGTACTTC.